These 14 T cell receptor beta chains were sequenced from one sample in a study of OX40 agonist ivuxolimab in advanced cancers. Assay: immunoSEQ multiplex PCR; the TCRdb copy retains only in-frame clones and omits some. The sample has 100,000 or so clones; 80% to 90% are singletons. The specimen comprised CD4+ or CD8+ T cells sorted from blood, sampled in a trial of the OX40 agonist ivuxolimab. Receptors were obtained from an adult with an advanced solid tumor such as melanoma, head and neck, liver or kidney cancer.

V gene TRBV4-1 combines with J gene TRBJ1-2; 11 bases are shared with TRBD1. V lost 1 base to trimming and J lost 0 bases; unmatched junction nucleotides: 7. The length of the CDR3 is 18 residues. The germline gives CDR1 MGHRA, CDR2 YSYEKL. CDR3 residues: CASSQGTGGAMSNYGYTF. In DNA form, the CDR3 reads TGCGCCAGCAGCCAAGGGACAGGGGGCGCGATGTCTAACTATGGCTACACCTTC.

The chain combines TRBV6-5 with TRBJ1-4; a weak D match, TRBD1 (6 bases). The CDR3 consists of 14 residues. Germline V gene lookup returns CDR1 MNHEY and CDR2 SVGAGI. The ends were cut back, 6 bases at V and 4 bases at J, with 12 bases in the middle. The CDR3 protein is CASSPGQINEKLFF. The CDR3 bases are TGTGCCAGCAGCCCCGGACAGATTAATGAAAAACTGTTTTTT.

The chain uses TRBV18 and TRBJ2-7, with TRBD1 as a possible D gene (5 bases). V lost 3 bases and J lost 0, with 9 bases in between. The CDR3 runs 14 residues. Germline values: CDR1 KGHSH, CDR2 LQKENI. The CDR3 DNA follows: TGTGCCAGCTCACCCCCCAGGGTCTCCTACGAGCAGTACTTC. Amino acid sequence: CASSPPRVSYEQYF.

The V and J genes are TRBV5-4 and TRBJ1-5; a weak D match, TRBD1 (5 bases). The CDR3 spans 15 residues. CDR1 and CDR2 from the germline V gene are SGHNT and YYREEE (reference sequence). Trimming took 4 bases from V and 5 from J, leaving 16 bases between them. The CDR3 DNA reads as TGTGCCAGCAGCCGAGGACCGGGGGGGGATCAGCCCCAGCATTTT. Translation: CASSRGPGGDQPQHF.

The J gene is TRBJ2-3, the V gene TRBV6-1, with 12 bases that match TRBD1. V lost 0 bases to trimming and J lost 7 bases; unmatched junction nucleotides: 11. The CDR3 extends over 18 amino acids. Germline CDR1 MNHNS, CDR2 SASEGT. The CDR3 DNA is TGTGCCAGCAGTGAAGCTTCGGGAGCGGGACAGGGGGCGTATACGCAGTATTTT. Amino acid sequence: CASSEASGAGQGAYTQYF.

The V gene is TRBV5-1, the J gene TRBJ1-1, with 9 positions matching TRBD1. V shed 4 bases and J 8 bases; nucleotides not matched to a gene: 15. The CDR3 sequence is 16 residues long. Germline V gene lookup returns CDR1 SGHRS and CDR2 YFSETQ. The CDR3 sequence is CASSPRSDRGALEAFF. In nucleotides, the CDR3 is TGCGCCAGCAGCCCCCGTTCTGACAGGGGGGCTTTGGAAGCTTTCTTT. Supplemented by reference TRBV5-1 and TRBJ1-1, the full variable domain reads KAGVTQTPRYLIKTRGQQVTLSCSPISGHRSVSWYQQTPGQGLQFLFEYFSETQRNKGNFPGRFSGRQFSNSRSEMNVSTLELGDSALYLCASSPRSDRGALEAFFGQGTRLTVV.

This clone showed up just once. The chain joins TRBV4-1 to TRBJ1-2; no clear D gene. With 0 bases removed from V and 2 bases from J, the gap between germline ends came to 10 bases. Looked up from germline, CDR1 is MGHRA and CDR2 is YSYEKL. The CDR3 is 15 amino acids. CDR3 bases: TGCGCCAGCAGCCAAGATCCGGCAGCAAACTATGGCTACACCTTC. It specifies CASSQDPAANYGYTF.

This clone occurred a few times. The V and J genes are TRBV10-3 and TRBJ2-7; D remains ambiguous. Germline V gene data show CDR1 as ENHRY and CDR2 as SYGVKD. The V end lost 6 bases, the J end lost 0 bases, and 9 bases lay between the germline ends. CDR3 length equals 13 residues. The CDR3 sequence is CAIRMVLSYEQYF. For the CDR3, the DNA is TGTGCCATCAGGATGGTTCTCTCCTACGAGCAGTACTTC.

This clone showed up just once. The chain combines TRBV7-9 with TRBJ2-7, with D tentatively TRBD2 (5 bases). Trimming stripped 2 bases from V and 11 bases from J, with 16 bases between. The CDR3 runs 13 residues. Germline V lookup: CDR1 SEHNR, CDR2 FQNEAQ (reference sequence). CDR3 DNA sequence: TGTGCCAGCAGCTTACCCGAGAGGCCCGGGAAGTACTTC. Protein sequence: CASSLPERPGKYF. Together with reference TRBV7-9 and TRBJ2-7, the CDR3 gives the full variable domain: DTGVSQNPRHKITKRGQNVTFRCDPISEHNRLYWYRQTLGQGPEFLTYFQNEAQLEKSRLLSDRFSAERPKGSFSTLEIQRTEQGDSAMYLCASSLPERPGKYFGPGTRLTVT.

The CDR3 DNA follows: TGTGCCAGCATCCGGGACAGCAACACTGAAGCTTTCTTT. Translation: CASIRDSNTEAFF. The gene calls are TRBV2 and TRBJ1-1; 7 positions match TRBD1. This CDR3 spans 13 amino acids. V was pared by 7 bases and J by 2 bases, with 4 bases of the junction left unmatched. Germline V gene data show CDR1 as SNHLY and CDR2 as FYNNEI.

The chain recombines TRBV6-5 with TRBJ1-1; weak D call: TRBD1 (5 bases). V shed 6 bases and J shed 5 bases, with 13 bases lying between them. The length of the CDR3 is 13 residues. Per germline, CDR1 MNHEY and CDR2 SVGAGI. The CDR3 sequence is CASRLSRVTEAFF. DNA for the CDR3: TGTGCCAGCAGATTATCCAGGGTTACTGAAGCTTTCTTT.

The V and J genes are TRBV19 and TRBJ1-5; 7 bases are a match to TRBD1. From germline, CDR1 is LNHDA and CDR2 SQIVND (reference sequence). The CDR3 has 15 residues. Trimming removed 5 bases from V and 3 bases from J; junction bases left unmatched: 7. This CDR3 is CASSSGTAINQPQHF. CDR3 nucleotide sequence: TGTGCCAGTAGTTCCGGGACAGCGATCAATCAGCCCCAGCATTTT.

This CDR3 reads CASSERWEKLFF. CDR3 sequence (DNA): TGTGCCAGCAGTGAAAGATGGGAAAAACTGTTTTTT. V is TRBV2 and J is TRBJ1-4; unclear D gene. The CDR3 totals 12 residues. CDR1 is SNHLY and CDR2 is FYNNEI in the germline V gene. The ends were cut back, 2 bases at V and 8 bases at J, with 6 bases in the middle.

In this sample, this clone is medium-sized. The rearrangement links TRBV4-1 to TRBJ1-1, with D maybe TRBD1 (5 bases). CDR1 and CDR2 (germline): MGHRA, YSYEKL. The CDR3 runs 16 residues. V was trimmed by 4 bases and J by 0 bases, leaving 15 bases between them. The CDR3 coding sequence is TGCGCCAGCAGCCTATCATCTGGAGGGGTGAACACTGAAGCTTTCTTT. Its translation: CASSLSSGGVNTEAFF.